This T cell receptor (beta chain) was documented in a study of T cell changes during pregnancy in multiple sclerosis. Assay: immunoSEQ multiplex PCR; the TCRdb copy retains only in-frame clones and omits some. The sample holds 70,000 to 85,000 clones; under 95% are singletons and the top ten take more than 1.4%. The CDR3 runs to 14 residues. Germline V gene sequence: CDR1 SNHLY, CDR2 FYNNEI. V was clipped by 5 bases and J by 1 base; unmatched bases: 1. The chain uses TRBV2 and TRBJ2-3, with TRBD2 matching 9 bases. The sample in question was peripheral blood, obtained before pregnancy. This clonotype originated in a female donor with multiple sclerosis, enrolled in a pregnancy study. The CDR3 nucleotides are TGTGCCAGCAGTTTAGCGGGGGGCACAGATACGCAGTATTTT. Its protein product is CASSLAGGTDTQYF.